The clone carrying this TCR beta chain was recorded a few times. Its cognate antigen is unknown. The data are from a study of T cell repertoires in cytomegalovirus infection. Looking at the study overall: A matching HLA type, together with CMV infection, was signaled by public TCR beta signatures. Study-level findings and limits: Pooled public TCR beta family frequency picked out CMV carriers with the relevant HLA. CMV-specific TCR beta clonotypes restricted by HLA-C dominated the ex vivo response.

Per germline, CDR1 LNHNV and CDR2 YYDKDF (reference sequence). There are 12 residues in the CDR3. The V and J ends lost 3 bases and 12 bases, in that order; junction bases with no gene match: 7. One entry per CDR3 protein, called by TCRdb with MiXCR from the reads. The data show roughly 200,000 distinct CDR3 sequences, approximately 17% seen once. The TCR was taken from a human donor in good health (CMV status not recorded). Some clones in this sample may be carry-over from other donors' samples. This rearrangement joins TRBV15 to TRBJ2-7, with 8 bases matching TRBD1. Material for sequencing was CD8+ T cells from PBMCs. CDR3 nucleotide sequence: TGTGCCACCAGCAGCGTGGACAGGGCATTGTACTTC. Its translation is CATSSVDRALYF.